This T cell receptor beta chain was found in a study of blood T cell repertoires in COVID-19. Study-wide background: Sites in the United States, Italy and Spain provided acute and convalescent COVID-19 samples. T cells, B-cell-depleted T cells, or PBMCs supplied cDNA or gDNA.

Original processing methods: Estimates of nucleated cell counts were drawn from the amplification of reference gene primers. Data came from immunoSEQ multiplex PCR; TCRdb stores just in-frame clones and leaves some out. Clonal size and the V and J genes are those of that table, whereas D and trimming came from the DNA. Of some 180,000 clones in the sample, roughly 82% were seen once. The CDR3 length is 16 residues. The V end was cut by 3 bases, the J end by 0 bases, with 15 bases between. From germline, CDR1 is GTSNPN and CDR2 SVGIG (reference sequence). Source material: peripheral blood. J is TRBJ1-5 and V is TRBV30; weak D call: TRBD1 (5 bases). The sequence came from a woman aged 60-70 years with COVID-19, enrolled during active disease. The DNA of the CDR3 is TGTGCCTGGAGAGTAATTCAGGGAAATAGCAATCAGCCCCAGCATTTT. Its translation is CAWRVIQGNSNQPQHF. The variable domain in full, with the rest retrieved from reference TRBV30 and TRBJ1-5, is SQTIHQWPATLVQPVGSPLSLECTVEGTSNPNLYWYRQAAGRGLQLLFYSVGIGQISSEVPQNLSASRPQDRQFILSSKKLLLSDSGFYLCAWRVIQGNSNQPQHFGDGTRLSIL.